Listed below are T cell receptor beta chains from one sample, sequenced in a study of blood T cells in healthy people across ages. TCRdb redid the calling of the 5' RACE reads with MiXCR, one entry per CDR3 protein. The sample lists about 760,000 distinct CDR3 sequences; approximately 60% were seen once. The specimen was blood. Receptors originate from a man in his forties or fifties in good health. CDR3s include the opening cysteine and the closing phenylalanine or tryptophan. A D gene is named only where the DNA matches it firmly. For some rows the clone size is stated as once, few or many, or as a class when expanded; others skip it.

size,length,J,D,V,DNA,CDR3
-,15,TRBJ2-4,-,TRBV29-1,TGCAGCGTACGAGGACAGGGAGGGGCCAAAAACATTCAGTACTTC,CSVRGQGGAKNIQYF
-,14,TRBJ2-4,-,TRBV18,TGTGCCAGCTCACCACTCCAGGCCACGGACATTCAGTACTTC,CASSPLQATDIQYF
few,14,TRBJ2-1,-,TRBV20-1,TGCAGTGCTAGTGAAGCCTTTACCTACAATGAGCAGTTCTTC,CSASEAFTYNEQFF
-,16,TRBJ2-7,TRBD2,TRBV6-5,TGTGCCAGCAGTTACGAGGGGACTAGCGGGAGGCACGAGCAGTACTTC,CASSYEGTSGRHEQYF
-,13,TRBJ1-2,-,TRBV14,TGTGCCAGCAGCCGCATCAGGAACTATGGCTACACCTTC,CASSRIRNYGYTF
-,13,TRBJ1-2,-,TRBV20-1,TGCAGTGCCCTCCCCGCAGGGTTCTATGGCTACACCTTC,CSALPAGFYGYTF
-,15,TRBJ1-2,-,TRBV2,TGTGCCAGCAGTGACGCTGGGACAAGAAACTATGGCTACACCTTC,CASSDAGTRNYGYTF
few,13,TRBJ2-1,-,TRBV29-1,TGCAGCGTTGATATTGTACAGGGCTATGAGCAGTTCTTC,CSVDIVQGYEQFF
-,13,TRBJ1-5,-,TRBV27,TGTACCAGCAGTTGGGGATTCAATCAGCCCCAGCATTTT,CTSSWGFNQPQHF
-,11,TRBJ1-1,-,TRBV20-1,TGCAGTGCGCCCTATACAGGAAGAGCTTTCTTT,CSAPYTGRAFF
once,16,TRBJ2-1,-,TRBV5-1,TGCGCCAGCATTACCTCCCCCCTGGGCTCCTACAATGAGCAGTTCTTC,CASITSPLGSYNEQFF
-,15,TRBJ2-7,-,TRBV3-1,TGTGCCAGCAGCCAAGGGTCGGCTCTTACCTACGAGCAGTACTTC,CASSQGSALTYEQYF
-,13,TRBJ1-2,-,TRBV6-1,TGTGCCAGCAGTGAGAGCAATCTTTATGGCTACACCTTC,CASSESNLYGYTF
-,15,TRBJ2-7,TRBD2,TRBV6-2/TRBV6-3,TGTGCCAGCAGCCCCACCGGGGGGAGGGCCTACGAGCAGTACTTC,CASSPTGGRAYEQYF
-,14,TRBJ2-1,-,TRBV2,TGTGCCAGCAGTGTAGGGAGTTGGAACAATGAGCAGTTCTTC,CASSVGSWNNEQFF
few,16,TRBJ2-1,-,TRBV13,TGTGCCAGCAGCTTAGGCTCGGGGCGGATCTACAATGAGCAGTTCTTC,CASSLGSGRIYNEQFF
-,14,TRBJ2-1,-,TRBV6-2/TRBV6-3,TGTGCCAGCAGTGGGAGCAGGGTCGAAAATGAGCAGTTCTTC,CASSGSRVENEQFF
-,20,TRBJ2-2,-,TRBV11-2,TGTGCCAGCAGCCTACCTAAATATAAACAGGGAGGGAGTAACACCGGGGAGCTGTTTTTT,CASSLPKYKQGGSNTGELFF
-,16,TRBJ2-1,TRBD2,TRBV28,TGTGCCAGCCGTACGGCAGGCGGGGGGAGTTACAATGAGCAGTTCTTC,CASRTAGGGSYNEQFF
-,15,TRBJ2-1,TRBD2,TRBV9,TGTGCCAGCAGCGCGGGGGGACTTATTTACAATGAGCAGTTCTTC,CASSAGGLIYNEQFF
-,16,TRBJ2-1,-,TRBV20-1,TGCAGTGCTAGAGACCTCAGGACTGTCTACACCGATGAGCAGTTCTTC,CSARDLRTVYTDEQFF
-,15,TRBJ2-5,-,TRBV7-9,TGTGCCAGCAGAAGGGCAGGGAACCACCAAGAGACCCAGTACTTC,CASRRAGNHQETQYF
-,13,TRBJ1-5,-,TRBV7-8,TGTGCCAGTCGCAGGGAGAAAGATCAGCCCCAGCATTTT,CASRREKDQPQHF
-,12,TRBJ1-1,-,TRBV3-1,TGTGCCAGCAGCCGTCTGGGCACTGAAGCTTTCTTT,CASSRLGTEAFF
few,13,TRBJ2-5,-,TRBV27,TGTGCCAGCAGTTTAGGATTGTGGGAGACCCAGTACTTC,CASSLGLWETQYF
-,14,TRBJ2-1,TRBD1,TRBV6-1,TGTGCCAGCAGTCAGCTACAGGGGCCGGGTGAGCAGTTCTTC,CASSQLQGPGEQFF